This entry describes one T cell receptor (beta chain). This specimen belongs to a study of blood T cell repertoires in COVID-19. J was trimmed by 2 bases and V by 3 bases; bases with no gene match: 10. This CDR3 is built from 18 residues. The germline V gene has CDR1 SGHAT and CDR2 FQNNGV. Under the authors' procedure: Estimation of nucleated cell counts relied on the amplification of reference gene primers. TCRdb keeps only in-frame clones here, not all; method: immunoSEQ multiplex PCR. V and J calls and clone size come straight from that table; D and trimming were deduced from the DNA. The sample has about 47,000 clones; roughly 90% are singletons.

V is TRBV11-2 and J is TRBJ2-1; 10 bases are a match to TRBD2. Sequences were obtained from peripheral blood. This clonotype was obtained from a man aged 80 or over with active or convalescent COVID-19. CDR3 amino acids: CASSFGLAEPPPYNEQFF. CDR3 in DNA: TGTGCCAGCAGCTTCGGACTAGCGGAACCCCCTCCCTACAATGAGCAGTTCTTC.